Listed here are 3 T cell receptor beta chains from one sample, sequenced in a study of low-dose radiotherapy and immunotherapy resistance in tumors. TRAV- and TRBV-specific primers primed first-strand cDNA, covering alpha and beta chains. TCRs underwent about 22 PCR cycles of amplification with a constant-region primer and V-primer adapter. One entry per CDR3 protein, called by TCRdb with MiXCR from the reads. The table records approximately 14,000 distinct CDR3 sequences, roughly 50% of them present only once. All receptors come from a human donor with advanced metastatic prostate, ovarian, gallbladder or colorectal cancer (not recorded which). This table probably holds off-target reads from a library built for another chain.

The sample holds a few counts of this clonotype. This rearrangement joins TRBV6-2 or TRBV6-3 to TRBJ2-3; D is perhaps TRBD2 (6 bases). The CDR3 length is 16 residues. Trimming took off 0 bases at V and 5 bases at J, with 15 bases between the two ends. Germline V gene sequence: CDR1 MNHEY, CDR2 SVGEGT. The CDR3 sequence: CASSYSDYQPVDTQYF. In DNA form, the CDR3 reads TGTGCCAGCAGTTACTCGGACTACCAGCCGGTAGATACGCAGTATTTT.

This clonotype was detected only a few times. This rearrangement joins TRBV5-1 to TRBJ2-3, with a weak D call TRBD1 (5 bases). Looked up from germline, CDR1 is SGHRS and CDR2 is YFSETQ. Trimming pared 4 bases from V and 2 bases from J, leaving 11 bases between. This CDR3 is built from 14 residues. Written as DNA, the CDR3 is TGCGCCAGCAGCCCTTTGACAGTCACAGATACGCAGTATTTT. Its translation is CASSPLTVTDTQYF. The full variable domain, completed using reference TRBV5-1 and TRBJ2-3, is KAGVTQTPRYLIKTRGQQVTLSCSPISGHRSVSWYQQTPGQGLQFLFEYFSETQRNKGNFPGRFSGRQFSNSRSEMNVSTLELGDSALYLCASSPLTVTDTQYFGPGTRLTVL.

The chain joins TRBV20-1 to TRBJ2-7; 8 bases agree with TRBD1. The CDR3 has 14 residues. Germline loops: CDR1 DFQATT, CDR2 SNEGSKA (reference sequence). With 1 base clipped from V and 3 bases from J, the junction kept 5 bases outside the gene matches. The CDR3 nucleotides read TGCAGTGCTAGAGCTGGGACAGGACGCTACGAGCAGTACTTC. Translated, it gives CSARAGTGRYEQYF.